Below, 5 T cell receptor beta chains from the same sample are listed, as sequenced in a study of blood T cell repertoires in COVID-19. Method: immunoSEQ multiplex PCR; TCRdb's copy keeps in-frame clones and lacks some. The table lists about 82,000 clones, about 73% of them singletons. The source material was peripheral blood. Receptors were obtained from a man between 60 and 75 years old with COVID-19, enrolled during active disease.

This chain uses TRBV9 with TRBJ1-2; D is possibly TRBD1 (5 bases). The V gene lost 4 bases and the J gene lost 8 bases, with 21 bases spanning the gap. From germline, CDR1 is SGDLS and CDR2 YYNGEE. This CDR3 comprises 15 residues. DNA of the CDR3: TGTGCCAGCAGCCCCTCCTGGGGCGGGGCTATAGGCTACACCTTC. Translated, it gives CASSPSWGGAIGYTF. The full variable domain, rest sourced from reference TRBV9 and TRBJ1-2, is DSGVTQTPKHLITATGQRVTLRCSPRSGDLSVYWYQQSLDQGLQFLIQYYNGEERAKGNILERFSAQQFPDLHSELNLSSLELGDSALYFCASSPSWGGAIGYTFGSGTRLTVV.

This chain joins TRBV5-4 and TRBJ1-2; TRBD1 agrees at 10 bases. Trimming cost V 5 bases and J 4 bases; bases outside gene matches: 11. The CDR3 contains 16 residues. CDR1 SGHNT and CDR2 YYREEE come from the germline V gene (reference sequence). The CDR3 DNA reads TGTGCCAGCAGTCACCCGGGGGACAGGGGTGCCTATGGCTACACCTTC. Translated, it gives CASSHPGDRGAYGYTF.

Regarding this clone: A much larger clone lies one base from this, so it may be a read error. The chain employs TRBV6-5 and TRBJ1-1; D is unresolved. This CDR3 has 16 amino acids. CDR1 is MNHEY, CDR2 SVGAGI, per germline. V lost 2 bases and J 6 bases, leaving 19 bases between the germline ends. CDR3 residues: CASSYGGRVSAAEAFF. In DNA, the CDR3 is TGTGCCAGCAGTTACGGCGGCCGGGTCTCAGCGGCTGAAGCTTTCTTT.

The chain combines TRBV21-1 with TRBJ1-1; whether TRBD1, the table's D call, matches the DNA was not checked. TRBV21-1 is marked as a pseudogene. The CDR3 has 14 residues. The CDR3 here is CASSKARTGDQAFF. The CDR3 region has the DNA TGTGCCAGCAGCAAAGCCCGGACAGGGGATCAAGCTTTCTTT.

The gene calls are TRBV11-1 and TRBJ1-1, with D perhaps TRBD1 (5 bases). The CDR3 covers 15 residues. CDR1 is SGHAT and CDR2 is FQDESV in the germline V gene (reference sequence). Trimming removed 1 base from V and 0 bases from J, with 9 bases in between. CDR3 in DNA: TGTGCCAGCAGCTTAGGACAGACCCTGAACACTGAAGCTTTCTTT. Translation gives CASSLGQTLNTEAFF.